Reported below is one T cell receptor beta chain. Data came from immunoSEQ multiplex PCR; TCRdb stores just in-frame clones and leaves some out. The profile covers about 100,000 clones, with about 94% appearing a single time and approximately 0.22% taken by the ten largest. CDR3 size: 17 residues. V lost 6 bases and J lost 7, with 24 bases in between. Germline values: CDR1 MNHEY, CDR2 SMNVEV (reference sequence). These data are taken from a study of technical replicates of blood from a handful of donors. This TCR derives from a human donor in good health. Material for sequencing was T cells isolated from PBMCs. V gene TRBV27 combines with J gene TRBJ1-4; a weak D match, TRBD1 (6 bases). The CDR3 DNA follows: TGTGCCAGCAGCCTAATCCCGGTCCTAGGGGGGGGTGAAAAACTGTTTTTT. Translating it yields CASSLIPVLGGGEKLFF. The full variable domain, its missing parts supplied by reference TRBV27 and TRBJ1-4, is EAQVTQNPRYLITVTGKKLTVTCSQNMNHEYMSWYRQDPGLGLRQIYYSMNVEVTDKGDVPEGYKVSRKEKRNFPLILESPSPNQTSLYFCASSLIPVLGGGEKLFFGSGTQLSVL.